What follows describes a single TCR beta chain. Its target is not known. This entry belongs to a study of Ad26.COV2.S vaccination and SARS-CoV-2 variants. Study in general: As a participant in COV1001, the donor was in the Ad26.COV2.S trial arm.

Study outcomes and limitations: Non-spike TCR breadth did not differ much between vaccine and placebo recipients.

Germline V lookup: CDR1 GTSNPN, CDR2 SVGIG (reference sequence). Trimming at V came to 3 bases and at J to 3 bases, leaving 8 bases not matched to a gene. The CDR3 covers 15 residues. Treatment here: around 19 received Ad26.COV2.S at low or high dose, single or two shots; roughly five received placebo; per-sample allocation not given. The investigators took samples on day 63 after the first vaccine or placebo injection. The data were produced by immunoSEQ multiplex PCR, yet TCRdb's version contains in-frame clones alone and is incomplete. The top ten hold around 13% of the sample, which has approximately 480,000 clones, around 85% seen once.

The receptor was derived from a person aged 18-65 years who received the Ad26.COV2.S COVID-19 vaccine or a placebo. The chain couples TRBV30 to TRBJ2-3; the match to TRBD2 covers 8 bases. The specimen comprised peripheral blood, sampled in a trial of Ad26.COV2.S vaccine versus placebo. CDR3 in DNA: TGTGCCTGGAGCCTTTCTACTAGCGGAACAGATACGCAGTATTTT. This translates into CAWSLSTSGTDTQYF.